This is a list of T cell receptor beta chains from one sample in a study of blood T cells in healthy people across ages. TCRdb reanalysed the 5' RACE reads using MiXCR and keeps one entry per CDR3 protein. This table has some 1.4 million distinct CDR3 sequences, roughly 45% appearing once. Sequenced material: blood. These receptors were collected from a woman under 30 in good health. CDR3s include the opening cysteine and the closing phenylalanine or tryptophan.

v_call: TRBV5-1; cdr3_aa: CASRVRSPYEQYF
v_call: TRBV3-1; cdr3_aa: CASSPTGQSIGELFF
v_call: TRBV20-1; cdr3_aa: CSARGGGFRDTQYF
v_call: TRBV10-2; cdr3_aa: CASSESRTSGKVSSYNEQFF
v_call: TRBV20-1; cdr3_aa: CRARGQTKAFF
v_call: TRBV7-9; cdr3_aa: CASSLNSQVGNEQFF
v_call: TRBV7-3; cdr3_aa: CASSLMTRGNTGELFF
v_call: TRBV6-6; cdr3_aa: CASRMTDYTEAFF
v_call: TRBV20-1; cdr3_aa: CSARGITGASNQPQHF
v_call: TRBV6-1; cdr3_aa: CASNPGLLQSQNYGYTF
v_call: TRBV4-1; cdr3_aa: CASSQSRGPGNTIYF
v_call: TRBV9; cdr3_aa: CASSPQGQGGDYGYTF
v_call: TRBV2; cdr3_aa: CATRPAGTSNSPLHF
v_call: TRBV9; cdr3_aa: CASSVEALRFDSPPHF
v_call: TRBV6-6; cdr3_aa: CASSLWAQETQYF
v_call: TRBV18; cdr3_aa: CASSPNIGGTDTQYF
v_call: TRBV5-6; cdr3_aa: CASSLGLGSEQFF
v_call: TRBV7-9; cdr3_aa: CASSLAGWDGTDTQYF
v_call: TRBV4-2; cdr3_aa: CASSQEGTSGGAGEQYF
v_call: TRBV4-1; cdr3_aa: CASSQRLGLGNTIYF
v_call: TRBV19; cdr3_aa: CASSMRRKNSYEQYF
v_call: TRBV20-1; cdr3_aa: CSTRASGRGNYGYTF
v_call: TRBV30; cdr3_aa: CAWISLNYDSKNTEAFF
v_call: TRBV7-8; cdr3_aa: CASSARDKQYF
v_call: TRBV29-1; cdr3_aa: CSVETSGADTQYF
v_call: TRBV20-1; cdr3_aa: CSARKAGGYDEQFF
v_call: TRBV3-1; cdr3_aa: CASSQQGDSTDTQYF
v_call: TRBV20-1; cdr3_aa: CSARETTANYGYTF
v_call: TRBV28; cdr3_aa: CASSLLQKNEKLFF
v_call: TRBV5-1; cdr3_aa: CASSLSGGQGQPQHF
v_call: TRBV29-1; cdr3_aa: CSVVAGGEQYF
v_call: TRBV6-5; cdr3_aa: CASSRGTSGLEQYF
v_call: TRBV20-1; cdr3_aa: CSARVKGFGGNEQFF
v_call: TRBV3-1; cdr3_aa: CASSQFLAGELFF
v_call: TRBV7-2; cdr3_aa: CASSLTVTGTVLQETQYF
v_call: TRBV7-2; cdr3_aa: CASSSSGQLPYEQYF
v_call: TRBV7-2; cdr3_aa: CASSRTGADYGYTF